Listed here is a single TCR beta chain. V lost 0 bases to trimming and J lost 7 bases, with 9 bases between them. CDR1 is PRHDT, CDR2 FYEKMQ, per germline (reference sequence). This CDR3 is built from 14 residues. Assay used: immunoSEQ multiplex PCR; TCRdb lists only in-frame clones, some missing. The sample lists 90,000 or so clones, 88% occurring once. This specimen comes from a study of identifying expanded T cells in peripheral blood. Sequencing was performed on blood. The chain carries TRBV13 and TRBJ1-4; D unclear. This clonotype originated in a person aged 18 to 75 in good health. The CDR3, as DNA: TGTGCCAGCAGCTTAGGGAGGGATGGTGAAAAACTGTTTTTT. Its translation is CASSLGRDGEKLFF. The full variable domain, completed using reference TRBV13 and TRBJ1-4, is AAGVIQSPRHLIKEKRETATLKCYPIPRHDTVYWYQQGPGQDPQFLISFYEKMQSDKGSIPDRFSAQQFSDYHSELNMSSLELGDSALYFCASSLGRDGEKLFFGSGTQLSVL.